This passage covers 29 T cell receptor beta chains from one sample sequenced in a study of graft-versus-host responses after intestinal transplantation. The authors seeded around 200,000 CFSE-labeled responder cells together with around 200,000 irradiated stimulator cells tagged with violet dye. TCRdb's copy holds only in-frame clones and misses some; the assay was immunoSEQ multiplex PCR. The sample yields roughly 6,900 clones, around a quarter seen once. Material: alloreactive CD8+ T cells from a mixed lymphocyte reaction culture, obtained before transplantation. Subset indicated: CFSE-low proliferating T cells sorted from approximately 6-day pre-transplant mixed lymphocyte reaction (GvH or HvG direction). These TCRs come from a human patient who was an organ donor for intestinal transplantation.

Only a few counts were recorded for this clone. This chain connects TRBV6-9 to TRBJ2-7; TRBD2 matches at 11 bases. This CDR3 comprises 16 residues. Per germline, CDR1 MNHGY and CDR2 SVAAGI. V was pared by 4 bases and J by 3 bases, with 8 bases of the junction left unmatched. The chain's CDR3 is CASSSLLAGDSYEQYF. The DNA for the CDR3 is TGTGCCAGCAGTTCTTTACTAGCGGGAGATAGCTACGAGCAGTACTTC.

CDR3 sequence reads: CATSPPVWGGYTF. CDR3 nucleotides: TGTGCCACCAGCCCCCCGGTCTGGGGAGGCTACACCTTC. This chain joins TRBV15 and TRBJ1-2; D is undetermined. The length of the CDR3 is 13 residues. Between the trimmed V and J ends, which lost 5 bases and 8 bases, there was a span of 15 bases. CDR1 is LNHNV, CDR2 YYDKDF, per germline (reference sequence).

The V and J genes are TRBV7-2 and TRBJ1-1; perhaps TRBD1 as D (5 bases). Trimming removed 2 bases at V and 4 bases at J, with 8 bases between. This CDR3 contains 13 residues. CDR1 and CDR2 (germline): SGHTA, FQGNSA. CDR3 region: CASSLWGGTEAFF. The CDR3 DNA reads TGTGCCAGCAGCTTATGGGGGGGCACTGAAGCTTTCTTT. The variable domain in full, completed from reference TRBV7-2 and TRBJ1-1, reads GAGVSQSPSNKVTEKGKDVELRCDPISGHTALYWYRQSLGQGLEFLIYFQGNSAPDKSGLPSDRFSAERTGGSVSTLTIQRTQQEDSAVYLCASSLWGGTEAFFGQGTRLTVV.

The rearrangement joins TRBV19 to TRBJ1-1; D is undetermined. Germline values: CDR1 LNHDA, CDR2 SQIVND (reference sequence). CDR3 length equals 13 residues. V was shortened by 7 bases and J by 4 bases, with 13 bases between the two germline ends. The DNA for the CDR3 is TGTGCCAGTACGGCGGGCATTCGCACTGAAGCTTTCTTT. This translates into CASTAGIRTEAFF. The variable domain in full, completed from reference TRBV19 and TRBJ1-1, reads DGGITQSPKYLFRKEGQNVTLSCEQNLNHDAMYWYRQDPGQGLRLIYYSQIVNDFQKGDIAEGYSVSREKKESFPLTVTSAQKNPTAFYLCASTAGIRTEAFFGQGTRLTVV.

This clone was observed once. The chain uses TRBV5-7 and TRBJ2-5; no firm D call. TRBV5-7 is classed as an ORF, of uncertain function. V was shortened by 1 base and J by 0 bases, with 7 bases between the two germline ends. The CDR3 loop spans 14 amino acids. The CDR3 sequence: CASSLKADQETQYF. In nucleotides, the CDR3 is TGTGCCAGCAGCTTGAAGGCGGACCAAGAGACCCAGTACTTC.

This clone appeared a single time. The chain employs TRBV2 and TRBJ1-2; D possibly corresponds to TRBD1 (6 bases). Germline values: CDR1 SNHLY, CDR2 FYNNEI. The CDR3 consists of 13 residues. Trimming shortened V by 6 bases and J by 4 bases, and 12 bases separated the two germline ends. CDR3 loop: CASRYRVLYGYTF. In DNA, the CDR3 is TGTGCCAGCAGATACAGGGTTCTCTATGGCTACACCTTC.

The CDR3 loop reads CASSLIGGPSDEQFF. The CDR3 DNA reads as TGTGCCAGCAGCTTAATAGGGGGCCCCAGCGATGAGCAGTTCTTC. The genes are TRBV7-9 and TRBJ2-1; 7 bases are shared with TRBD1. V was clipped by 2 bases and J by 8 bases; unmatched bases: 9. Germline assignment: CDR1 SEHNR and CDR2 FQNEAQ (reference sequence). This CDR3 region has 15 residues.

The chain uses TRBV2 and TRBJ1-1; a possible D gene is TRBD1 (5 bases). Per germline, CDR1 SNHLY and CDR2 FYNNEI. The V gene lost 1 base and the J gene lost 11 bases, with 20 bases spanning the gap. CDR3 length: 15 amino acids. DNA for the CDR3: TGTGCCAGCAGTGAAGTAGAATGGGGGTACGGAATGGCTTTCTTT. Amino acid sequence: CASSEVEWGYGMAFF.

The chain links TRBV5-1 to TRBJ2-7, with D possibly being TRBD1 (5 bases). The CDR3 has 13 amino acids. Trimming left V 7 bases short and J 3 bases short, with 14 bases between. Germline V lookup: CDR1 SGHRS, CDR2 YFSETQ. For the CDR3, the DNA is TGCGCCAGCGGACAAGGAATAGACTACGAGCAGTACTTC. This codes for CASGQGIDYEQYF.

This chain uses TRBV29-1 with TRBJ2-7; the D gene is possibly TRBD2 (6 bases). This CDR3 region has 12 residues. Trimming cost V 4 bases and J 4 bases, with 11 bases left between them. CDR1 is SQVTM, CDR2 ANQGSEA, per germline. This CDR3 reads CSVGGESYEQYF. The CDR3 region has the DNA TGCAGCGTTGGGGGGGAATCATACGAGCAGTACTTC.

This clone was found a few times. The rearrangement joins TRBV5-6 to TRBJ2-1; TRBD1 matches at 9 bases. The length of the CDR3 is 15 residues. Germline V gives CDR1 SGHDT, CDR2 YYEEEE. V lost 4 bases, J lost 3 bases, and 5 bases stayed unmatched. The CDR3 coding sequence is TGTGCCAGCAGCCGGACAGGGGCAGGCTACAATGAGCAGTTCTTC. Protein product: CASSRTGAGYNEQFF. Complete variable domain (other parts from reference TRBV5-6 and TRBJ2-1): DAGVTQSPTHLIKTRGQQVTLRCSPKSGHDTVSWYQQALGQGPQFIFQYYEEEERQRGNFPDRFSGHQFPNYSSELNVNALLLGDSALYLCASSRTGAGYNEQFFGPGTRLTVL.

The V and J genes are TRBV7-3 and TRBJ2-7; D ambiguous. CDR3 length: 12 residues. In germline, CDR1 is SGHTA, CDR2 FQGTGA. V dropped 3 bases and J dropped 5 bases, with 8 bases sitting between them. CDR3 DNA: TGTGCCAGCAGCTTTGATCCTGACGAGCAGTACTTC. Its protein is CASSFDPDEQYF.

The CDR3: CASSTLPGGETDTQYF. The CDR3 DNA is TGTGCCAGCTCAACCCTCCCTGGGGGGGAGACAGATACGCAGTATTTT. The V call is TRBV18, the J call TRBJ2-3; 7 bases align to TRBD2. This CDR3 region has 16 residues. The germline gives CDR1 KGHSH, CDR2 LQKENI. V shed 5 bases, J shed 3 bases, and the junction held 11 bases outside the gene matches.

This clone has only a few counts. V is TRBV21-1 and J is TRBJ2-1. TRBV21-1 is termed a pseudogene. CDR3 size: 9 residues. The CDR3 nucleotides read TGTGCCAGCAGCAGGGAGCAGTTCTTC. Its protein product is CASSREQFF.

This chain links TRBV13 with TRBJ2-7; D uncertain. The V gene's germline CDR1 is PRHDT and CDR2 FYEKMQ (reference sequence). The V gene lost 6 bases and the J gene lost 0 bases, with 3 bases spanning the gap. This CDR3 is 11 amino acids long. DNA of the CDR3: TGTGCCAGCAGTTCCTCCTACGAGCAGTACTTC. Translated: CASSSSYEQYF.

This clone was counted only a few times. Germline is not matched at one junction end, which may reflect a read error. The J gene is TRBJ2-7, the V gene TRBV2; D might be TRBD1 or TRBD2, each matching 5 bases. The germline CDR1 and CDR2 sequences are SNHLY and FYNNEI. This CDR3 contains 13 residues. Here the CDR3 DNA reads TGCGCCAGCAGCCTGGGACGGACCTACGAGCAGTACTTC. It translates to CASSLGRTYEQYF.

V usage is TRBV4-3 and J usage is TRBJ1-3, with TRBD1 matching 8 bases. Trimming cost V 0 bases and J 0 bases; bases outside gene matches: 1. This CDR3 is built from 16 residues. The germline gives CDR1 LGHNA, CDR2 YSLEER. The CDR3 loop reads CASSQDGTGSGNTIYF. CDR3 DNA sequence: TGCGCCAGCAGCCAAGATGGGACAGGCTCTGGAAACACCATATATTTT.

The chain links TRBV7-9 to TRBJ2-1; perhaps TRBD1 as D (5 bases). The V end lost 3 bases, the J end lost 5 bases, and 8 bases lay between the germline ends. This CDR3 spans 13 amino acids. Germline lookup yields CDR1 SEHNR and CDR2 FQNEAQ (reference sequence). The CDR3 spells CASSFAQDNEQFF. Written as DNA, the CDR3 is TGTGCCAGCAGCTTTGCACAGGACAATGAGCAGTTCTTC. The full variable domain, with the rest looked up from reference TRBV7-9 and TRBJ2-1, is DTGVSQNPRHKITKRGQNVTFRCDPISEHNRLYWYRQTLGQGPEFLTYFQNEAQLEKSRLLSDRFSAERPKGSFSTLEIQRTEQGDSAMYLCASSFAQDNEQFFGPGTRLTVL.

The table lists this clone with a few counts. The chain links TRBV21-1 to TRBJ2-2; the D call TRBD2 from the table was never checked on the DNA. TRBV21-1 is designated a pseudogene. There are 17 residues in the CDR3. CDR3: CASSKNGTSGEHRGAVF. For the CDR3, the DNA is TGTGCCAGCAGCAAAAACGGGACTAGCGGGGAACACCGGGGAGCTGTTTTT.

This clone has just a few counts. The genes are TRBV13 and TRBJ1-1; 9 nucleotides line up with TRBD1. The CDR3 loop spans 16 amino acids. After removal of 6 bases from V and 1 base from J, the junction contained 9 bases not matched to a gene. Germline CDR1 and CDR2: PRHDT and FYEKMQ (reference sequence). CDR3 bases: TGTGCCAGCAGTGGAGGAATGGACAGGGGGAACACTGAAGCTTTCTTT. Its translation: CASSGGMDRGNTEAFF.

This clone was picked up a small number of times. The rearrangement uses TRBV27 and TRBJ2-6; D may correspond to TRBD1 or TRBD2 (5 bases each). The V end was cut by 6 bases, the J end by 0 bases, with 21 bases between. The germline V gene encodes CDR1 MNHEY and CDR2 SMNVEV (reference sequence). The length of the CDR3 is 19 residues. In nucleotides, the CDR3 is TGTGCCAGCAGCCTCCCCCGGGGCAGTGAAGTCTCTGGGGCCAACGTCCTGACTTTC. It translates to CASSLPRGSEVSGANVLTF.

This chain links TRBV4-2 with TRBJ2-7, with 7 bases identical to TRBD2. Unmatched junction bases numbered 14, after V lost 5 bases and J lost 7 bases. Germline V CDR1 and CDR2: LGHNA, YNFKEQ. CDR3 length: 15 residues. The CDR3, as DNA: TGTGCCAGCAGCTTCCGGACTGGACTAGGGGAGGAGCAGTACTTC. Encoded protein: CASSFRTGLGEEQYF.

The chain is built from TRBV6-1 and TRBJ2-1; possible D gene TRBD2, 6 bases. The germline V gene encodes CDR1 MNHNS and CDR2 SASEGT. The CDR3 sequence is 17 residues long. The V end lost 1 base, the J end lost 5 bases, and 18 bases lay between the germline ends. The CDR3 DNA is TGTGCCAGCAGTGAAGTCCCCCGGGGGAAGGGGAACAATGAGCAGTTCTTC. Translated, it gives CASSEVPRGKGNNEQFF.

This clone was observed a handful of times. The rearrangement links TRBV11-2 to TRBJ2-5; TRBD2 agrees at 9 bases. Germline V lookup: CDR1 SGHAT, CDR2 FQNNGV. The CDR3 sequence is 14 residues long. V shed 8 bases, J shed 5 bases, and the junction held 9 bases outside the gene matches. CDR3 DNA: TGTGCCAGCGCGGGGGTAGCGGGAGTGGAGACCCAGTACTTC. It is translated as CASAGVAGVETQYF.

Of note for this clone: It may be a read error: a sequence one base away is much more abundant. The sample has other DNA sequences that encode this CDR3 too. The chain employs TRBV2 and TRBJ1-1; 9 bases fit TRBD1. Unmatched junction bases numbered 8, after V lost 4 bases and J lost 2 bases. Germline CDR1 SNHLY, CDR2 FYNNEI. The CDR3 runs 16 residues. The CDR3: CASSGGMDRGNTEAFF. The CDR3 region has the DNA TGTGCCAGCAGTGGAGGAATGGACAGGGGTAACACTGAAGCTTTCTTT.

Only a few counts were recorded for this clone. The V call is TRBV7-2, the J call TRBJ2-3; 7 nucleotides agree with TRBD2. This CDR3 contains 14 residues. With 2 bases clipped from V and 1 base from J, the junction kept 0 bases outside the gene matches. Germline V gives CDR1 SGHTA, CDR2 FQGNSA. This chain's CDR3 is CASSLLAGTDTQYF. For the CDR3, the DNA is TGTGCCAGCAGCTTACTAGCGGGCACAGATACGCAGTATTTT. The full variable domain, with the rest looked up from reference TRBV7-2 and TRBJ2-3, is GAGVSQSPSNKVTEKGKDVELRCDPISGHTALYWYRQSLGQGLEFLIYFQGNSAPDKSGLPSDRFSAERTGGSVSTLTIQRTQQEDSAVYLCASSLLAGTDTQYFGPGTRLTVL.

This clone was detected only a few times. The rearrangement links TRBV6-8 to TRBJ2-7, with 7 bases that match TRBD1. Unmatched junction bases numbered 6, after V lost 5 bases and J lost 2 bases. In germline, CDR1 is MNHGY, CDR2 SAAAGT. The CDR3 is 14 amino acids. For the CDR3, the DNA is TGTGCCAGCAGTATCACAGGGGCGACCTACGAGCAGTACTTC. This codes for CASSITGATYEQYF.

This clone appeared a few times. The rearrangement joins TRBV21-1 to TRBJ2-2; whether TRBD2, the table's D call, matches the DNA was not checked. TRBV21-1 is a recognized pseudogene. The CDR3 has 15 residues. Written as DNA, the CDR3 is TGTGCCAGCAGCCGAGGAGCGGGAGGTGCCGGGGAGCTGTTTTTT. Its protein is CASSRGAGGAGELFF.

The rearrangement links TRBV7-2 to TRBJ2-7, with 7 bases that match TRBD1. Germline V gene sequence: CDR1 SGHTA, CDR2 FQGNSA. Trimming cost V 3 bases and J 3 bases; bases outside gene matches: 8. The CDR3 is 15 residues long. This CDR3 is CASSLPRDRDYEQYF. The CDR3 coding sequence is TGTGCCAGCAGCTTGCCCCGTGACAGGGACTACGAGCAGTACTTC.